Listed below are T cell receptor beta chains from one sample, sequenced in a study of blood T cell repertoires in COVID-19. Profiling relied on immunoSEQ multiplex PCR, and the TCRdb table lists in-frame clones only, not all of them. The sample lists around 330,000 clones, 90% seen once, with around 2.5% in the top ten. The sequencing input was PBMCs or T cells enriched from blood (not recorded which). Receptors originate from a man aged 55 to 70 who had recovered from COVID-19. The conserved cysteine and the conserved F or W are not part of the CDR3 here. Fields, in order: V gene, CDR3 length, CDR3 protein.

>TRBV19|12
ASSRDRVLQPQH
>TRBV7-3|13
ASRSGGASNSPLH
>TRBV14|13
ASSRPGQGAYGYT
>TRBV7-6|12
ASSRTGLSGEQY
>TRBV19|12
ASSIVQGYNEQF
>TRBV9|15
ASSAYPSGGGTDTQY
>TRBV6-5|10
ASRTQGSQAF
>TRBV1|13
TSSQDSGGQETQY
>TRBV5-1|13
ASSPARRDQETQY
>TRBV5-1|14
ASSLSGRAGTDTQY
>TRBV24-1|14
ATSDPGTRNQETQY
>TRBV3-1/TRBV3-2|12
ASSLPGGIETQY
>TRBV6-4|11
ASSESIATPQH
>TRBV2|12
ASTDRGTNYGYT
>TRBV7-3|13
ASSLTRGGTDTQY
>TRBV2|10
ASNSGVGGYT
>TRBV11-2|13
ASSLGKGPNSPLH
>TRBV18|13
ASSPGAGANYGYT
>TRBV28|12
ASSYRRSNYGYT
>TRBV3-1/TRBV3-2|16
ASSPWTSGRADTGELF
>TRBV18|11
ASSPGTSYEQY
>TRBV10-3|11
AIGRRDYNEQF
>TRBV6-1|12
ASSEMGVASPLH
>TRBV5-1|13
ASSLAGADNSPLH
>TRBV5-5|12
ASSLGGGDQPQH
>TRBV5-1|12
ASSGGLPRNEQF
>TRBV6-2/TRBV6-3|11
ASSYGRGTEAF
>TRBV5-1|11
ASSQGTSGELF
>TRBV13|12
ASSLGRGLYEQY
>TRBV5-1|14
ASSFLAGISYNEQF
>TRBV5-1|12
ASSKDRPQGTQY
>TRBV7-6|11
ASRDRGGYEQY
>TRBV6-6|11
ASSRTEDYEQY
>TRBV19|14
ASSTSGTGSAYEQY
>TRBV5-5|13
ASSLGQGMNTEAF
>TRBV3-1/TRBV3-2|15
ASSQEETGGFGTEAF
>TRBV7-2|12
ASSLLLGNQPQH
>TRBV5-1|11
ASRPGVTGELF
>TRBV9|15
ASSVAPGLASYNEQF
>TRBV3-1/TRBV3-2|12
ASSQSETAYGYT
>TRBV7-9|9
AWTQGNEQY